Following are 27 T cell receptor beta chains from one sample sequenced in a study of glioma-infiltrating T cells (dated by TCRdb to the mid-2010s). TCRdb shows the sequencer as Illumina MiSeq. TCR alpha and beta CDR3 regions were amplified with the iRepertoire nested amplicon-rescue multiplex PCR (arm-PCR) platform from RNA. The public reads were reanalyzed by TCRdb: fastp trimming at Q25, MiXCR alignment, in-frame beta chains only. CDR3 protein sequences are deduplicated, and each keeps its most common genes and DNA. The sample table records about 3,200 distinct CDR3 sequences; 15% to 20% of these occur just once. The ten largest clones represent approximately 52% of the sample. Sequencing was done on a sample of glioma tissue, nonneoplastic brain tissue, or PBMCs (not recorded which). These receptors all stem from a human donor with low-grade glioma or glioblastoma, undergoing nonglioma brain surgery, or in good health (not recorded which).

This clonotype was seen repeatedly, ten times or more. This chain joins TRBV12-3 or TRBV12-4 and TRBJ2-1; 9 bases align to TRBD2. The ends lost 7 bases at V and 0 bases at J; junction bases unmatched: 1. The CDR3 loop spans 14 amino acids. This CDR3 reads CASTSGVSYNEQFF. CDR3 nucleotides: TGTGCCAGCACTAGCGGGGTCTCCTACAATGAGCAGTTCTTC.

There are a few counts of this clonotype. The gene calls are TRBV24-1 and TRBJ2-4; TRBD2 agrees at 13 bases. This CDR3 region has 17 residues. The V and J ends lost 4 bases and 4 bases, in that order; junction bases with no gene match: 6. CDR1 and CDR2 from the germline V gene are KGHDR and SFDVKD. The CDR3, as DNA: TGTGCCACCAGTGACTCCACTAGCGGGGGGGCGAAAAACATTCAGTACTTC. Its translation: CATSDSTSGGAKNIQYF.

This clonotype is deemed medium-sized (0.01 to 0.1%). This chain's CDR3 is CATSDHRVPDEKLFF. DNA for the CDR3: TGTGCCACCAGTGATCACAGGGTTCCGGATGAAAAACTGTTTTTT. The gene calls are TRBV24-1 and TRBJ1-4; possibly TRBD1 for D (6 bases). CDR1 is KGHDR and CDR2 is SFDVKD in the germline V gene. The CDR3 is made up of 15 amino acids. With 3 bases removed from V and 6 bases from J, the gap between germline ends came to 13 bases.

About this clonotype itself: This may be a read error: a much more frequent sequence differs by one nucleotide. The chain is built from TRBV28 and TRBJ2-3; D gene unclear. The CDR3 spans 14 residues. V was cut by 3 bases and J by 1 base, with 8 bases left in between. Looked up from germline, CDR1 is MDHEN and CDR2 is SYDVKM. CDR3 loop: CASSFLRGTDTQYF. The DNA of the CDR3 is TGTGCCAGCAGTTTTCTTAGGGGCACAGATACGCAGTATTTT. The full variable domain, in which reference TRBV28 and TRBJ2-3 provide the parts outside the CDR3, is DVKVTQSSRYLVKRTGEKVFLECVQDMDHENMFWYRQDPGLGLRLIYFSYDVKMKEKGDIPEGYSVSREKKERFSLILESASTNQTSMYLCASSFLRGTDTQYFGPGTRLTVL.

The table lists this clonotype with a few counts. One junction end disagrees with the germline gene, perhaps due to a read error. The chain combines TRBV7-9 with TRBJ2-1; D gene unclear. The CDR3 consists of 14 residues. Per the germline V gene, CDR1 is SEHNR and CDR2 is FQNEAQ (reference sequence). The CDR3, as DNA: TGTGCCAGCAGCTCCCACCCCTCGTTAGATGAACAGCTCTTC. This sequence encodes CASSSHPSLDEQLF.

At least ten counts were recorded for this clonotype. This chain links TRBV10-3 with TRBJ1-5; D possibly corresponds to TRBD1 (6 bases). CDR3 length equals 14 residues. V was shortened by 10 bases and J by 2 bases, with 15 bases between the two germline ends. Germline values: CDR1 ENHRY, CDR2 SYGVKD. CDR3 sequence: CATAGVSGNQPQHF. The CDR3 DNA sequence: TGTGCCACCGCAGGGGTTTCTGGCAATCAGCCCCAGCATTTT.

This clonotype has ten or more counts. The chain carries TRBV12-3 or TRBV12-4 and TRBJ2-5, with D unclear. This CDR3 is 8 amino acids long. The CDR3 coding sequence is TGTACAACAGAGACCCAGTACTTC. Residues: CTTETQYF.

This clonotype was recorded many times. The chain joins TRBV18 to TRBJ2-3; D is unclear. CDR1 is KGHSH and CDR2 is LQKENI in the germline V gene. V lost 4 bases and J lost 0, with 5 bases in between. The CDR3 is 13 residues long. The CDR3 loop is CASSLSSTDTQYF. The CDR3 DNA sequence: TGTGCCAGCTCACTGTCTAGCACAGATACGCAGTATTTT.

Note on this clonotype: A much more abundant neighbour one base away suggests this may be a read error. Because it lacks the conserved phenylalanine or tryptophan at the end, this CDR3 is likely a read error. The chain joins TRBV7-6 to TRBJ2-1, with 10 bases fitting TRBD1. Germline V gives CDR1 SGHVS, CDR2 FNYEAQ. The CDR3 has 17 residues. With V trimmed by 5 bases and J by 5 bases, 12 bases remained unmatched. The chain's CDR3 is CASSPRTGTGAHNEQFL. The CDR3 bases are TGTGCCAGCAGCCCAAGAACCGGGACAGGGGCCCACAATGAGCAGTTCCTC.

This clonotype is labeled medium-sized. V gene TRBV6-1 combines with J gene TRBJ1-3; no firm D call. CDR1 MNHNS and CDR2 SASEGT come from the germline V gene. The CDR3 is 15 residues long. Between the trimmed V and J ends, which lost 6 bases and 0 bases, there was a span of 12 bases. DNA for the CDR3: TGTGCCAGCAGCCGCTCCGGGAGCTCTGGAAACACCATATATTTT. This gives the protein CASSRSGSSGNTIYF.

This clonotype was picked up many times. Written as DNA, the CDR3 is TGTGCCAGCAGCCTAGGGGGGGGACCCTACAATGAGCAGTTCTTC. Amino acid sequence: CASSLGGGPYNEQFF. This chain links TRBV7-7 with TRBJ2-1; D might be TRBD2 (7 bases). The germline V gene encodes CDR1 SSHAT and CDR2 FNYEAQ (reference sequence). This CDR3 is built from 15 residues. V was pared by 5 bases and J by 2 bases, with 13 bases between.

This clonotype has ten or more counts. The DNA is left out, because the CDR3 cannot be placed on it with certainty; the CDR3 is given as TCRdb lists it. The chain has TRBV7-5 and TRBJ2-3; TRBD2 is the table's D call, not checked against the DNA. TRBV7-5 is shown as a pseudogene. The CDR3 spans 20 residues, counting both ends. The CDR3 here is CISVSEAPLPSGACTDTQYF.

This clonotype was seen only a few times. The chain carries TRBV24-1 and TRBJ1-5; D unclear. The CDR3 runs to 12 residues. Germline CDR1 and CDR2: KGHDR and SFDVKD. V shed 9 bases and J shed 14 bases, with 19 bases lying between them. The CDR3 loop reads CATYKPNQPKHF. The CDR3 region has the DNA TGTGCCACCTATAAGCCCAATCAGCCAAAGCATTTT.

This clonotype is termed medium-sized. The chain carries TRBV28 and TRBJ1-3; D is possibly TRBD1 (5 bases). Germline CDR1 is MDHEN and CDR2 is SYDVKM. The CDR3 extends over 16 amino acids. Trimming cost V 6 bases and J 1 base, with 16 bases left between them. DNA of the CDR3: TGTGCCAGCAGAGAGAGTGGGGGTCCTTCTGGAAACACCATATATTTT. It yields the protein CASRESGGPSGNTIYF.

This clonotype rates as medium-sized. This chain links TRBV7-2 with TRBJ1-1; possible D gene TRBD1, 5 bases. This CDR3 contains 15 residues. CDR1 and CDR2 (germline): SGHTA, FQGNSA. Deletions cut 3 bases from V and 0 bases from J, with 11 bases between. CDR3 amino acids: CASSLGGVVNTEAFF. The CDR3 DNA reads TGTGCCAGCAGCTTGGGAGGGGTGGTGAACACTGAAGCTTTCTTT.

The chain recombines TRBV29-1 with TRBJ2-1; 9 bases align to TRBD2. The CDR3 contains 15 residues. J lost 2 bases, V lost 7 bases, and 9 bases had no gene match. Germline CDR1 SQVTM, CDR2 ANQGSEA. CDR3 sequence: CSARIAGAPYNEQFF. The CDR3 nucleotides are TGCAGCGCCCGTATAGCGGGGGCTCCCTACAATGAGCAGTTCTTC.

This clonotype is deemed medium-sized. The chain employs TRBV28 and TRBJ1-4; D possibly corresponds to TRBD1 (5 bases). Trimming pared 2 bases from V and 8 bases from J, leaving 9 bases between. This CDR3 is built from 13 residues. Germline V gene data show CDR1 as MDHEN and CDR2 as SYDVKM. CDR3 in amino acids: CASSLSGAEKLFF. The CDR3 DNA sequence: TGTGCCAGCAGTTTAAGTGGGGCAGAAAAACTGTTTTTT.

By sample share, this clonotype is medium-sized (0.01 to 0.1%). The chain uses TRBV15 and TRBJ2-7; D unresolved. The CDR3 is 13 residues long. Trimming removed 5 bases from V and 0 bases from J, with 8 bases in between. Looked up from germline, CDR1 is LNHNV and CDR2 is YYDKDF (reference sequence). The CDR3, as DNA: TGTGCCACCAGCTCTGGGGTCTCCTACGAGCAGTACGTC. This gives the protein CATSSGVSYEQYV.

By share, this clonotype ranks as medium-sized. The rearrangement joins TRBV28 to TRBJ2-3, with TRBD2 identical over 8 bases. The germline CDR1 and CDR2 sequences are MDHEN and SYDVKM. CDR3 length: 16 residues. Trimming at V came to 5 bases and at J to 2 bases, leaving 9 bases not matched to a gene. The DNA of the CDR3 is TGTGCCAGCAGTGAAAGTAGCGGGGAGAACACAGATACGCAGTATTTT. Translated, it gives CASSESSGENTDTQYF. Filled out from reference TRBV28 and TRBJ2-3, the complete variable domain reads DVKVTQSSRYLVKRTGEKVFLECVQDMDHENMFWYRQDPGLGLRLIYFSYDVKMKEKGDIPEGYSVSREKKERFSLILESASTNQTSMYLCASSESSGENTDTQYFGPGTRLTVL.

This clonotype has ten or more counts. The genes are TRBV19 and TRBJ2-1; D remains unclear. Per the germline V gene, CDR1 is LNHDA and CDR2 is SQIVND (reference sequence). Trimming removed 1 base at V and 2 bases at J, with 9 bases between. There are 15 residues in the CDR3. DNA for the CDR3: TGTGCCAGTAGTATAGCTCCCAACACCTACAATGAGCAGTTCTTC. Protein sequence: CASSIAPNTYNEQFF.

A remark on this clonotype: A read error may be the cause here, since a much bigger clone is one base away. The chain recombines TRBV29-1 with TRBJ1-1; D unclear. This CDR3 comprises 12 residues. V was clipped by 4 bases and J by 4 bases, with 10 bases between them. Germline V gene lookup returns CDR1 SQVTM and CDR2 ANQGSEA. CDR3 region: CSVVQEGTEAFF. The CDR3, as DNA: TGCAGCGTTGTTCAGGAGGGCACTGAAGCTTTCTTT.

Ten or more counts support this clonotype. The chain has TRBV5-4 and TRBJ2-5; D is uncertain. CDR1 SGHNT and CDR2 YYREEE come from the germline V gene (reference sequence). The V end lost 4 bases, the J end lost 5 bases, and 6 bases lay between the germline ends. CDR3 length: 11 amino acids. The CDR3 region has the DNA TGTGCCAGCAGCATTAAGGAGACCCAGTACTTC. Residues: CASSIKETQYF.

By frequency in the sample, this clonotype is medium-sized. The chain links TRBV20-1 to TRBJ2-5; 11 bases line up with TRBD2. V was clipped by 0 bases and J by 5 bases; unmatched bases: 8. Per the germline V gene, CDR1 is DFQATT and CDR2 is SNEGSKA (reference sequence). This CDR3 contains 16 residues. The CDR3 nucleotides read TGCAGTGCTAGAGATTTAGCGGGGGGGCCGGGGGAGACCCAGTACTTC. It yields the protein CSARDLAGGPGETQYF.

The V call is TRBV12-3 or TRBV12-4, the J call TRBJ1-5; no reliable D call. Trimming left V 1 base short and J 4 bases short, with 8 bases between. The CDR3 is 14 amino acids. This CDR3 is CASSLESVNQPQHF. The CDR3 DNA is TGTGCCAGCAGTTTAGAGTCGGTGAATCAGCCCCAGCATTTT.

In this sample, this clonotype is medium-sized. The rearrangement joins TRBV6-1 to TRBJ2-1; D may correspond to TRBD1 or TRBD2 (5 bases each). Per germline, CDR1 MNHNS and CDR2 SASEGT. The V end lost 5 bases, the J end lost 7 bases, and 12 bases lay between the germline ends. The CDR3 is 13 residues long. In DNA, the CDR3 is TGTGCCAGCAGTCCGGGACGCCAAAATGAGCAGTTCTTC. Encoded protein: CASSPGRQNEQFF.

Remarks on this clonotype: It may be a read error: a sequence one base away is much more abundant. V is TRBV7-9 and J is TRBJ2-3, with D maybe TRBD2 (5 bases). Looked up from germline, CDR1 is SEHNR and CDR2 is FQNEAQ (reference sequence). The V end was cut by 6 bases, the J end by 5 bases, with 18 bases between. The length of the CDR3 is 15 residues. Here the CDR3 reads CASRAAAGRGDTQYF. The CDR3 DNA reads as TGTGCCAGCAGGGCGGCGGCGGGCCGGGGAGATACGCAGTATTTT.

By frequency in the sample, this clonotype is medium-sized (0.01 to 0.1%). The chain couples TRBV6-6 to TRBJ2-1; 7 positions match TRBD2. CDR3 length equals 17 residues. V lost 0 bases to trimming and J lost 0 bases; unmatched junction nucleotides: 5. The germline V gene encodes CDR1 MNHNY and CDR2 SVGAGI (reference sequence). The CDR3 loop reads CASSYSWGGSSYNEQFF. In DNA, the CDR3 is TGTGCCAGCAGTTACTCCTGGGGGGGGAGCTCCTACAATGAGCAGTTCTTC.